The clone carrying this T cell receptor beta chain was recorded many times. The antigen remains undetermined. This specimen belongs to a study of T-cell reconstitution after alpha-beta-depleted transplantation in children. V was pared by 7 bases and J by 2 bases, with 2 bases of the junction left unmatched. The CDR3 sequence is 12 residues long. Germline values: CDR1 SQVTM, CDR2 ANQGSEA. Study-level findings and limits: Recipient T cells and thymic progenitors that survived were the source of the high TCRbeta diversity seen at day 60 in some patients.

For TCRbeta, the library was prepared with unique molecular identifiers. TCRdb reprocessed the PCR reads with MiXCR, giving one entry per CDR3 protein. This table holds approximately 230,000 distinct CDR3 sequences, roughly 23% found once. The V and J genes are TRBV29-1 and TRBJ1-2; 9 nucleotides line up with TRBD1. The TCR sequence derives from a girl aged 2 to 10 with Fanconi anemia, due to receive a stem cell transplant. The sample was PBMCs, taken before TCRalphabeta/CD19-depleted stem cell transplant. CDR3 region: CSAGQGNYGYTF. CDR3 nucleotides: TGCAGCGCTGGACAGGGGAACTATGGCTACACCTTC.